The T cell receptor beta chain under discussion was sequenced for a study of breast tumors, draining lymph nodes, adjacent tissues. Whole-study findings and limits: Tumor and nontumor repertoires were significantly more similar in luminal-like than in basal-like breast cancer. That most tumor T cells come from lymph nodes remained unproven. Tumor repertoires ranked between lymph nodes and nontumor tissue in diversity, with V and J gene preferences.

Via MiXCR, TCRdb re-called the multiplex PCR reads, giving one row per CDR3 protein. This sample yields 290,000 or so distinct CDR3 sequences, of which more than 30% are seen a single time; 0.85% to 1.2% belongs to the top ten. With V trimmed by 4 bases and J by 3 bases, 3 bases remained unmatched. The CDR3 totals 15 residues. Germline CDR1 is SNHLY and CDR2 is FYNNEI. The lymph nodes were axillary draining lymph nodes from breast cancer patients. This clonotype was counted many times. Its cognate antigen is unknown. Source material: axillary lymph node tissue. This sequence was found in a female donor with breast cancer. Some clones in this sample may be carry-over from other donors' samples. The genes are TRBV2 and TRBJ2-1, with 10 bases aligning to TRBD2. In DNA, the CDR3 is TGTGCCAGCAGTGGACGACTAGCGGGCTACAATGAGCAGTTCTTC. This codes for CASSGRLAGYNEQFF.